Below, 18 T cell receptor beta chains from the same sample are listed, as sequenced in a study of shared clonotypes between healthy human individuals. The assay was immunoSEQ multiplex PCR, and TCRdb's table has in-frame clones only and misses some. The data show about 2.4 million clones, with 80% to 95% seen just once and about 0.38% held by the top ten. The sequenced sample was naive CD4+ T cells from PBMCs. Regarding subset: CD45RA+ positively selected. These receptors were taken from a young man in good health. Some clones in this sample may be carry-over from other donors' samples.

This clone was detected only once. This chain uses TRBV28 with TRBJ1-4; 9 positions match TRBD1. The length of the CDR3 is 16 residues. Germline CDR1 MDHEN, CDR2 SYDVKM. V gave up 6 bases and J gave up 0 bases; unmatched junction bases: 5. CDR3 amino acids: CASSRDRAATNEKLFF. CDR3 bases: TGTGCCAGCAGCAGGGACAGGGCTGCAACTAATGAAAAACTGTTTTTT.

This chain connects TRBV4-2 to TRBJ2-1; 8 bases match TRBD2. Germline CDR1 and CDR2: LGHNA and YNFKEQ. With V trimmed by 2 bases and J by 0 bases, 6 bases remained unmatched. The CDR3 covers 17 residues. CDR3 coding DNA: TGTGCCAGCAGCCAACAGACTAGCGCCCGCTCCTACAATGAGCAGTTCTTC. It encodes CASSQQTSARSYNEQFF.

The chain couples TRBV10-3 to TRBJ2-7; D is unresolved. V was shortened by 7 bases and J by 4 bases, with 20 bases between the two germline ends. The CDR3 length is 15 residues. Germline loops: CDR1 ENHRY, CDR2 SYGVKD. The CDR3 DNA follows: TGTGCCATCATGACCCGGACGAGTGGGTCTTACGAGCAGTACTTC. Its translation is CAIMTRTSGSYEQYF.

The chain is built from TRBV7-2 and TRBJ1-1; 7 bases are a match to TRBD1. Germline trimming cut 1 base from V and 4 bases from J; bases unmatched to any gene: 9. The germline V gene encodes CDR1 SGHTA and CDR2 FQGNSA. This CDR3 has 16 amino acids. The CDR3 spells CASSLEPTGTSTEAFF. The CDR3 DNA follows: TGTGCCAGCAGCTTAGAACCGACAGGGACTTCCACTGAAGCTTTCTTT.

The CDR3 here is CASSLDRQPSGTQYF. CDR3 nucleotides: TGTGCCAGCAGCTTAGACAGGCAACCCTCGGGGACCCAGTACTTC. The chain uses TRBV5-4 and TRBJ2-5; tentatively, D is TRBD1 (6 bases). From germline, CDR1 is SGHNT and CDR2 YYREEE (reference sequence). V dropped 2 bases and J dropped 7 bases, with 18 bases sitting between them. CDR3 length: 15 amino acids. Looking up the rest from reference TRBV5-4 and TRBJ2-5 gives the full variable domain: ETGVTQSPTHLIKTRGQQVTLRCSSQSGHNTVSWYQQALGQGPQFIFQYYREEENGRGNFPPRFSGLQFPNYSSELNVNALELDDSALYLCASSLDRQPSGTQYFGPGTRLLVL.

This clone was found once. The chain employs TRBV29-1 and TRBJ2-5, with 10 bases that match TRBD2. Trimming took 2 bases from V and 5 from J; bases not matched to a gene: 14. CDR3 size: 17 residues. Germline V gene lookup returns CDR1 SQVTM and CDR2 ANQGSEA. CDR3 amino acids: CSVERTSGGGGDETQYF. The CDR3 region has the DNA TGCAGCGTTGAAAGGACTAGCGGAGGCGGCGGTGATGAGACCCAGTACTTC. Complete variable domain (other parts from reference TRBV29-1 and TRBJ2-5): SAVISQKPSRDICQRGTSLTIQCQVDSQVTMMFWYRQQPGQSLTLIATANQGSEATYESGFVIDKFPISRPNLTFSTLTVSNMSPEDSSIYLCSVERTSGGGGDETQYFGPGTRLLVL.

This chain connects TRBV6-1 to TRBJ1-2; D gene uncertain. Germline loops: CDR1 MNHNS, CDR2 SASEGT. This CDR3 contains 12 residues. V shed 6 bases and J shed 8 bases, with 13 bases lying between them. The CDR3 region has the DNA TGTGCCAGCAGCCCGGGGTTGGAGGGCTACACCTTC. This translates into CASSPGLEGYTF.

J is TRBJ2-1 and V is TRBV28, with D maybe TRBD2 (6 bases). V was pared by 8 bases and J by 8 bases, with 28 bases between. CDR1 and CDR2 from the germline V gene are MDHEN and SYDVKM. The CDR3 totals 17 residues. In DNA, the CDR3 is TGTGCCAGCGCATACCCCTGGGGGGTAGAGAGGAGGGATGAGCAGTTCTTC. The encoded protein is CASAYPWGVERRDEQFF.

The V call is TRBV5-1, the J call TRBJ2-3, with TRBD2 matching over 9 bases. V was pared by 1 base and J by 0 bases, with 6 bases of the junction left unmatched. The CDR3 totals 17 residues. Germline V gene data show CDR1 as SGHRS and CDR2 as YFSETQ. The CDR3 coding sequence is TGCGCCAGCAGCTTGACCCGGACTAGCGAGAGCACAGATACGCAGTATTTT. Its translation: CASSLTRTSESTDTQYF.

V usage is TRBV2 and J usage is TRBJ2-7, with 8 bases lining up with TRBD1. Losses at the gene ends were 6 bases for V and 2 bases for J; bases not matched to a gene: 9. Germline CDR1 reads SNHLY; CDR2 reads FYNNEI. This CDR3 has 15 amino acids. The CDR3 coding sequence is TGTGCCAGCAGCCCCGGACAGGGTCCCCCCTACGAGCAGTACTTC. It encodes CASSPGQGPPYEQYF.

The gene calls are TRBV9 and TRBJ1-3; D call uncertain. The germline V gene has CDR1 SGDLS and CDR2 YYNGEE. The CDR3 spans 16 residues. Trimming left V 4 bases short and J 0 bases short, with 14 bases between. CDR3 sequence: CASSTAHADSGNTIYF. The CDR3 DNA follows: TGTGCCAGCAGCACAGCCCACGCGGACTCTGGAAACACCATATATTTT.

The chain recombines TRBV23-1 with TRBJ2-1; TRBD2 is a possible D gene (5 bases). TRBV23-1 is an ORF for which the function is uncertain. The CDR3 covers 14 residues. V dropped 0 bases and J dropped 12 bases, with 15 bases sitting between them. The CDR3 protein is CASSQSIGGVGQFF. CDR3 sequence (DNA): TGCGCCAGCAGTCAATCAATAGGAGGCGTGGGGCAGTTCTTC.

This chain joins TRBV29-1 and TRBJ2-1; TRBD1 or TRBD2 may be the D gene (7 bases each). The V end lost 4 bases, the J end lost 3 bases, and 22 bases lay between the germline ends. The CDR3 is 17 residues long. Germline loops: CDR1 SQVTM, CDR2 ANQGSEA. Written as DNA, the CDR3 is TGCAGCGTTGGGGGACACAGGGGAGGGTTTGGCTACAATGAGCAGTTCTTC. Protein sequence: CSVGGHRGGFGYNEQFF.

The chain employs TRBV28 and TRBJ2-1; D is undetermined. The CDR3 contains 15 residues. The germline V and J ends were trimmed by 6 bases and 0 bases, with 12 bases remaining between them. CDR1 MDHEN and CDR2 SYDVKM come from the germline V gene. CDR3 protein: CASRSPSFSYNEQFF. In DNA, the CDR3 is TGTGCCAGCAGGAGCCCTAGTTTCTCCTACAATGAGCAGTTCTTC.

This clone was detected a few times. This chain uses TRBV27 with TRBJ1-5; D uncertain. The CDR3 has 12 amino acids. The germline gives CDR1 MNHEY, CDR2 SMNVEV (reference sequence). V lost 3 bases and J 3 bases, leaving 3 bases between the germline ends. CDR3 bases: TGTGCCAGCAGTTTCCACAATCAGCCCCAGCATTTT. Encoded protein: CASSFHNQPQHF.

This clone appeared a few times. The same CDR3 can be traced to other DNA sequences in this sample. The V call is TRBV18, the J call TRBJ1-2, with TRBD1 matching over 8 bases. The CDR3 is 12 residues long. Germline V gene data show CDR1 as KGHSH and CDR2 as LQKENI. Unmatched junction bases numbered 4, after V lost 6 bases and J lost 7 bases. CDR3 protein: CASSPGQGGYTF. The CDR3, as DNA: TGTGCCAGCTCCCCTGGACAGGGTGGCTACACCTTC.

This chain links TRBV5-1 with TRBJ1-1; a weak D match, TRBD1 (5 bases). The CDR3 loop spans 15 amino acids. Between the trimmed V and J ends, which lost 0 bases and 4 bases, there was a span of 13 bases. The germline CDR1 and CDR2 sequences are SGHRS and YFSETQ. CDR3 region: CASSLVAGSLTEAFF. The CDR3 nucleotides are TGCGCCAGCAGCTTGGTAGCAGGGTCCCTCACTGAAGCTTTCTTT.

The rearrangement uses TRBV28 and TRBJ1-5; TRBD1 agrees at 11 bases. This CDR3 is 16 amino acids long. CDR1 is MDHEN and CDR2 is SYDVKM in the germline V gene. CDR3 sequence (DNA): TGTGCAGCCGGGACAGGGGGATTTGCGAGCAATCAGCCCCAGCATTTT. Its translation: CAAGTGGFASNQPQHF.